What follows are 17 T cell receptor beta chains derived from one specimen sequenced in a study of blood T cell repertoires in COVID-19. Repertoires were generated with immunoSEQ multiplex PCR, while TCRdb's copy carries only in-frame clones and drops some. The sample comprises more than 95,000 clones, around 90% of which are singletons, and roughly 6% rests with the top ten. The specimen was peripheral blood. The receptor source for this set is a human donor in a cohort sampled during active COVID-19.

The rearrangement links TRBV5-4 to TRBJ1-2; D may be TRBD1 (6 bases). CDR1 and CDR2 (germline): SGHNT, YYREEE (reference sequence). Trimming removed 7 bases at V and 0 bases at J, with 13 bases between. The CDR3 covers 14 residues. CDR3 nucleotide sequence: TGTGCCAGCGAGGATAGGACAGCTAACTATGGCTACACCTTC. Translating gives CASEDRTANYGYTF.

In DNA, the CDR3 is TGCGCCAGCAGCTTGGTCCCCGGGGGACGGGCAGATACGCAGTATTTT. It yields the protein CASSLVPGGRADTQYF. The chain couples TRBV5-1 to TRBJ2-3, with D possibly being TRBD2 (6 bases). CDR1 and CDR2 from the germline V gene are SGHRS and YFSETQ. The CDR3 extends over 16 amino acids. V gave up 0 bases and J gave up 4 bases, with 15 bases separating them.

This clone was seen only once. The chain has TRBV4-3 and TRBJ2-7, with 9 bases fitting TRBD2. CDR3 length equals 15 residues. After removal of 5 bases from V and 3 bases from J, the junction contained 8 bases not matched to a gene. CDR1 and CDR2 (germline): LGHNA, YSLEER. The CDR3 protein is CASSVEAGGFYEQYF. The CDR3 coding sequence is TGCGCCAGCAGCGTCGAAGCGGGGGGCTTCTACGAGCAGTACTTC.

The chain combines TRBV9 with TRBJ2-7, with D uncertain. CDR3 length equals 15 residues. Per the germline V gene, CDR1 is SGDLS and CDR2 is YYNGEE. Trimming removed 0 bases from V and 0 bases from J, with 10 bases in between. This chain's CDR3 is CASSVAGGSSYEQYF. The DNA for the CDR3 is TGTGCCAGCAGCGTAGCGGGTGGTAGCTCCTACGAGCAGTACTTC.

The chain couples TRBV19 to TRBJ2-7, with 7 bases fitting TRBD1. This CDR3 spans 15 amino acids. J lost 2 bases, V lost 0 bases, and 4 bases had no gene match. Germline CDR1 reads LNHDA; CDR2 reads SQIVND (reference sequence). CDR3 sequence (DNA): TGTGCCAGTAGTATAGATCCCGGGACAGCCTACGAGCAGTACTTC. Its protein product is CASSIDPGTAYEQYF.

The CDR3 sequence is CASSYTRPGTGELFF. The CDR3 nucleotides read TGTGCCAGCAGTTACACGCGGCCCGGGACCGGGGAGCTGTTTTTT. J is TRBJ2-2 and V is TRBV6-2 or TRBV6-3; D gene uncertain. V lost 2 bases to trimming and J lost 5 bases, with 12 bases between them. The germline CDR1 and CDR2 sequences are MNHEY and SVGEGT. This CDR3 is built from 15 residues.

The rearrangement links TRBV30 to TRBJ2-1; 12 nucleotides agree with TRBD2. The CDR3 covers 14 residues. V dropped 1 base and J dropped 8; count of bases not matched to a gene: 3. Germline lookup yields CDR1 GTSNPN and CDR2 SVGIG (reference sequence). The CDR3 region is CAWSETSGSDEQFF. CDR3 DNA sequence: TGTGCCTGGAGTGAGACTAGCGGGAGTGATGAGCAGTTCTTC. The complete variable domain, with remaining parts taken from reference TRBV30 and TRBJ2-1, reads SQTIHQWPATLVQPVGSPLSLECTVEGTSNPNLYWYRQAAGRGLQLLFYSVGIGQISSEVPQNLSASRPQDRQFILSSKKLLLSDSGFYLCAWSETSGSDEQFFGPGTRLTVL.

This sequence joins TRBV29-1 and TRBJ2-2; D may be TRBD2 (5 bases). Trimming took 4 bases from V and 7 from J, leaving 10 bases between them. CDR3 length: 12 amino acids. Germline CDR1 and CDR2: SQVTM and ANQGSEA. CDR3 bases: TGCAGCGTTGTTTCGGGGAACGGGGAGCTGTTTTTT. It specifies CSVVSGNGELFF.

The V gene is TRBV4-2, the J gene TRBJ2-4; TRBD2 might be the D (5 bases). V lost 5 bases and J 9 bases, leaving 17 bases between the germline ends. The CDR3 is 14 residues long. Germline V gives CDR1 LGHNA, CDR2 YNFKEQ. The CDR3 sequence is CASSSPDEEAIQYF. The CDR3 nucleotides are TGTGCCAGCAGCTCACCAGACGAGGAGGCCATTCAGTACTTC.

The CDR3 loop is CASSLGSEPSRDGYTF. The CDR3 DNA reads TGCGCCAGCAGCTTGGGGTCGGAGCCCTCCCGGGATGGCTACACCTTC. The chain combines TRBV5-1 with TRBJ1-2; no reliable D call. CDR3 length equals 16 residues. Germline CDR1 SGHRS, CDR2 YFSETQ. Deletions cut 0 bases from V and 6 bases from J, with 18 bases between. The full variable domain, with the rest looked up from reference TRBV5-1 and TRBJ1-2, is KAGVTQTPRYLIKTRGQQVTLSCSPISGHRSVSWYQQTPGQGLQFLFEYFSETQRNKGNFPGRFSGRQFSNSRSEMNVSTLELGDSALYLCASSLGSEPSRDGYTFGSGTRLTVV.

J is TRBJ2-3 and V is TRBV6-5; D possibly corresponds to TRBD2 (5 bases). CDR1 and CDR2 from the germline V gene are MNHEY and SVGAGI. The CDR3 loop spans 15 amino acids. Trimming shortened V by 7 bases and J by 5 bases, and 19 bases separated the two germline ends. CDR3 nucleotides: TGTGCCAGCAACCCCTCTTTGGGAGTCGTAGATACGCAGTATTTT. Encoded protein: CASNPSLGVVDTQYF.

The chain is built from TRBV19 and TRBJ2-1; 9 bases fit TRBD1. In germline, CDR1 is LNHDA, CDR2 SQIVND (reference sequence). CDR3 length: 12 residues. V gave up 1 base and J gave up 14 bases; unmatched junction bases: 3. The CDR3 DNA follows: TGTGCCAGTAGTATAGGAACAGGGGGCGAGTTCTTC. Residues: CASSIGTGGEFF.

This chain joins TRBV15 and TRBJ1-5, with D perhaps matching TRBD1 (6 bases). Germline CDR1 and CDR2: LNHNV and YYDKDF (reference sequence). The CDR3 runs 17 residues. V lost 3 bases, J lost 6 bases, and 21 bases lay in between. The CDR3 nucleotides are TGTGCCACCAGCAGGGTTTCTGGGGGGGCACGGGGTCAGCCCCAGCATTTT. It translates to CATSRVSGGARGQPQHF.

The V call is TRBV5-1, the J call TRBJ2-7; 9 bases are a match to TRBD2. Germline CDR1 is SGHRS and CDR2 is YFSETQ. Trimming cost V 6 bases and J 7 bases; bases outside gene matches: 11. The CDR3 contains 14 residues. The CDR3 nucleotides are TGCGCCAGCAATAGCGGGGGCCCCTTCTTTGAGCAGTACTTC. This translates into CASNSGGPFFEQYF.

The count of this clone is one. The chain carries TRBV7-8 and TRBJ2-1, with unresolved D. Trimming stripped 6 bases from V and 7 bases from J, with 16 bases between. This CDR3 is built from 14 residues. Germline values: CDR1 SGHVS, CDR2 FQNEAQ. The CDR3, as DNA: TGTGCCAGCAGTCCACCTCTGGCCAAAAATGAGCAGTTCTTC. It codes for CASSPPLAKNEQFF.

The CDR3 DNA follows: TGCGCCAGCAGCCCGTGGACAGGGGCAAGCTATGGCTACACCTTC. Translated: CASSPWTGASYGYTF. V usage is TRBV5-1 and J usage is TRBJ1-2; 9 positions agree with TRBD1. This CDR3 contains 15 residues. Germline V lookup: CDR1 SGHRS, CDR2 YFSETQ. Trimming cost V 4 bases and J 4 bases; bases outside gene matches: 8.

This chain uses TRBV4-1 with TRBJ1-2; D is possibly TRBD1 (6 bases). Trimming left V 4 bases short and J 6 bases short, with 18 bases between. Germline V gene data show CDR1 as MGHRA and CDR2 as YSYEKL. CDR3 length: 15 amino acids. The CDR3 DNA follows: TGCGCCAGCAGCCGCTTTGGGGGCAGATTTGATGGCTACACCTTC. Amino acid sequence: CASSRFGGRFDGYTF.